A selection of T cell receptor beta chains follows, all from one sample in a study of Ad26.COV2.S vaccination and SARS-CoV-2 variants. TCRdb's copy holds only in-frame clones and misses some; the assay was immunoSEQ multiplex PCR. The sample gives about 370,000 clones, 70% to 90% of which show up once; roughly 3% is in the top ten. The source material was peripheral blood, sampled in a trial of Ad26.COV2.S vaccine versus placebo. These receptors were obtained from a person aged 18 to 65 who received the Ad26.COV2.S COVID-19 vaccine or a placebo. Each CDR3 is given with its conserved first and last residue. A D gene is named only where the DNA matches it firmly. Clone size is stated in some rows and not others, as once, few, many or a class when expanded.

>TRBJ2-7|TRBD1|.|TRBV10-3
TGTGCCATCAGCGCGGGACAGGGCTACGAGCAGTACTTC
CAISAGQGYEQYF
>TRBJ2-7|.|few|TRBV7-2
TGTGCCAGCAGCTTTGGGGATATGTACGAGCAGTACTTC
CASSFGDMYEQYF
>TRBJ1-5|.|.|TRBV7-9
TGTGCCAGCAGCTTAGTTTCGGGGGGGGTTGGTAATCAGCCCCAGCATTTT
CASSLVSGGVGNQPQHF
>TRBJ2-2|.|.|TRBV4-3
TGCGCCAGCAGCCAAGACCGGGGACAGAACACCGGGGAGCTGTTTTTT
CASSQDRGQNTGELFF
>TRBJ2-7|.|.|TRBV5-1
TGCGCCAGCAGCACTCACGGGACAATCCCCTACGAGCAGTACTTC
CASSTHGTIPYEQYF
>TRBJ1-6|.|.|TRBV24-1
TGTGCCACCAGGGGGAGCTCCTATAATTCACCCCTCCACTTT
CATRGSSYNSPLHF
>TRBJ1-2|.|.|TRBV9
TGTGCCAGCAGCGTTCAAGGGAGCGGCTACACCTTC
CASSVQGSGYTF
>TRBJ1-5|.|.|TRBV11-2
TGTGCCAGCAGCTTAGAGTGGAATCAGCCCCAGCATTTT
CASSLEWNQPQHF
>TRBJ2-7|.|.|TRBV5-1
TGCGCCAGCAGCTTGGCCAGGGGGCTTCTAGCGGGATCTAGCTCCTACGAGCAGTACTTC
CASSLARGLLAGSSSYEQYF
>TRBJ1-4|TRBD1|.|TRBV7-2
TGTGCCAGCAGCTTGGGACAGGGGAGCGAAAAACTGTTTTTT
CASSLGQGSEKLFF
>TRBJ1-1|TRBD1|.|TRBV6-5
TGTGCCAGCAGTTACACGACAGGGAGAGGGAACACTGAAGCTTTCTTT
CASSYTTGRGNTEAFF
>TRBJ1-6|TRBD1|few|TRBV3-1/TRBV3-2
TGTGCCAGCAGCCAAAGACGGGGACAGGGGGGATCACCCCTCCACTTT
CASSQRRGQGGSPLHF
>TRBJ2-1|TRBD1|few|TRBV4-1
TGCGCCAGCAGCCAAGATCCGGGACAGGGGGCATTAGATCGGAACAATGAGCAGTTCTTC
CASSQDPGQGALDRNNEQFF
>TRBJ1-1|.|.|TRBV6-5
TGTGCCAGCAGGACGATAGCTGAAGCTTTCTTT
CASRTIAEAFF
>TRBJ2-5|.|.|TRBV7-6
TGTGCCAGCAGCTTAGCGGGGGGACAGCCAGAGACCCAGTACTTC
CASSLAGGQPETQYF
>TRBJ2-5|.|once|TRBV6-2/TRBV6-3
TGTGCCAGCAGTTACTCCGTCGGTGGGATGAAGACCCAGTACTTC
CASSYSVGGMKTQYF
>TRBJ1-2|TRBD1|once|TRBV5-1
TGCGCCAGCAGCGAGCCGACAGGGAACGGGGGCTACACCTTC
CASSEPTGNGGYTF
>TRBJ2-1|.|.|TRBV24-1
TGTGCCACCAGTGATAACAACGCCCCGGAGCAGTTCTTC
CATSDNNAPEQFF
>TRBJ1-2|.|few|TRBV5-6
TGTGCCAGCAGCTTTATTGGGGTAGGAGGCTACACCTTC
CASSFIGVGGYTF
>TRBJ2-3|.|.|TRBV11-2
TGTGCCAGCAGCTTAGATATCTCAGATACGCAGTATTTT
CASSLDISDTQYF
>TRBJ2-2|.|.|TRBV27
TGTGCCAGCAGTTTTCGGGGTGTGTACACCGGGGAGCTGTTTTTT
CASSFRGVYTGELFF
>TRBJ2-2|.|.|TRBV5-4
TGTGCCAGCAGCTTTTCTAGCAGAGGCGGGGAGCTGTTTTTT
CASSFSSRGGELFF
>TRBJ1-5|.|once|TRBV12-3/TRBV12-4
TGTGCCAGCAGTTTTCAATTCCATCAGCCCCAGCATTTT
CASSFQFHQPQHF
>TRBJ2-4|.|.|TRBV4-1
TGCGCCAGCAGCCAGACAGGAGCCAAAAACATTCAGTACTTC
CASSQTGAKNIQYF
>TRBJ2-5|.|.|TRBV10-2
TGCGCCAGCAGTAAATATGGACAATTCCAAGAGACCCAGTACTTC
CASSKYGQFQETQYF
>TRBJ1-5|TRBD1|.|TRBV7-9
TGTGCCAGCAGCTTAGTGGTGACAGGGGGTCTTCTAGATCAGCCCCAGCATTTT
CASSLVVTGGLLDQPQHF
>TRBJ1-6|.|.|TRBV18
TGTGCCAGCTCAACTGCCCAGAATTCACCCCTCCACTTT
CASSTAQNSPLHF
>TRBJ2-1|TRBD1|.|TRBV4-1
TGCGCCAGCAGCCCCGGGACAGATTACAATGAGCAGTTCTTC
CASSPGTDYNEQFF
>TRBJ2-1|.|once|TRBV3-1/TRBV3-2
TGTGCCAGCAGTCAAACGGGACTCCAGCTCTTC
CASSQTGLQLF
>TRBJ1-1|TRBD1|.|TRBV9
TGTGCCAGCAGCGTAGGTGGGACAGGGGACACTGAAGCTTTCTTT
CASSVGGTGDTEAFF
>TRBJ1-1|.|once|TRBV28
TGTGCCAGCAGTTACCAAATTGCCGCTTTCTTT
CASSYQIAAFF
>TRBJ2-3|TRBD1|.|TRBV11-3
TGTGCCAGCAGCCCGGGACAGGGGGGGGCAGATACGCAGTATTTT
CASSPGQGGADTQYF
>TRBJ2-2|.|.|TRBV18
TGTGCCAGCTCACAGCGCAACACCGGGGAGCTGTTTTTT
CASSQRNTGELFF
>TRBJ1-1|TRBD1|.|TRBV11-2
TGTGCCAGCAGCCTCGGGACAGCTGAAGCTTTCTTT
CASSLGTAEAFF
>TRBJ1-6|TRBD1|once|TRBV2
TGTGCCAGCAGGGGGGACAGTCTTAATTCACCCCTCCACTTT
CASRGDSLNSPLHF
>TRBJ1-4|.|once|TRBV11-2
TGTGCCAGCAGCTTAGATGACGGAAAACTGTTTTTT
CASSLDDGKLFF
>TRBJ2-3|TRBD1|.|TRBV9
TGTGCCAGCAGCGCGAGACAGGGAGCAGATACGCAGTATTTT
CASSARQGADTQYF
>TRBJ1-3|TRBD1|.|TRBV5-6
TGTGCCAGCAGCCAGACAGGGGCTGGAAACACCATATATTTT
CASSQTGAGNTIYF
>TRBJ2-1|.|few|TRBV3-1/TRBV3-2
TGTGCCAGCAGCCAAGGGTCATTTGAGATCAATGAGCAGTTCTTC
CASSQGSFEINEQFF
>TRBJ2-7|.|.|TRBV1
TGCACCAGCAGCCAAACCGCGGGACTGCCGTGGGGCCACGAGCAGTACTTC
CTSSQTAGLPWGHEQYF
>TRBJ2-3|TRBD2|.|TRBV18
TGTGCCAGCTCACCAAGATTAGCGGGGGGCCCCGATACGCAGTATTTT
CASSPRLAGGPDTQYF
>TRBJ1-1|.|.|TRBV30
TGTGCCTGCCAGGGACGATGGCATGGGAACACTGAAGCTTTCTTT
CACQGRWHGNTEAFF
>TRBJ1-5|.|.|TRBV6-2/TRBV6-3
TGTGCCAGCAGCACCGATCTTGGACAGTATAGCAATCAGCCCCAGCATTTT
CASSTDLGQYSNQPQHF
>TRBJ2-2|TRBD1|.|TRBV6-2/TRBV6-3
TGTGCCAGCAGTTACCCCGGGACAGGGTGGATGCAGAGCGGGGAGCTGTTTTTT
CASSYPGTGWMQSGELFF
>TRBJ2-3|.|.|TRBV6-5
TGTGCCAGCAAGGCAGATACGCAGTATTTT
CASKADTQYF
>TRBJ1-2|.|once|TRBV6-5
TGTGCCAGCAGTTACTCGATGGGGCCGGCCAACTATGGCTACACCTTC
CASSYSMGPANYGYTF
>TRBJ2-4|TRBD1|.|TRBV9
TGTGCCAGCAGCAGATCCGGGACAGGGCAAAACATTCAGTACTTC
CASSRSGTGQNIQYF
>TRBJ2-2|.|once|TRBV1
TGCACCAGCAGCCAGGGTTTATCTAGCGGGGGGCCCGGGGAGCTGTTTTTT
CTSSQGLSSGGPGELFF
>TRBJ2-3|.|once|TRBV4-1
TGCGCCAGCAGCCAGATGGGTCGGGTAGGGGTTAGAAATACGCAGTATTTT
CASSQMGRVGVRNTQYF
>TRBJ1-2|TRBD1|few|TRBV9
TGTGCCAGCAGCGTAGAGAGACAGGGGGCTGGCTACACCTTC
CASSVERQGAGYTF
>TRBJ1-6|TRBD1|.|TRBV15
TGTGCCACCAGCGCGGACAGGGGCAATTCACCCCTCCACTTT
CATSADRGNSPLHF